A selection of T cell receptor beta chains follows, all from one sample in a study of blood T cell repertoires in COVID-19. The assay was immunoSEQ multiplex PCR, and TCRdb's table has in-frame clones only and misses some. The table has fewer than 140,000 clones, approximately 84% seen once. The sample was peripheral blood. The source of these receptors is a woman aged 55 to 70 with acute or convalescent COVID-19. CDR3s include the opening cysteine and the closing phenylalanine or tryptophan. Each record gives: D gene, clone size, J gene, V gene, CDR3 DNA, CDR3 protein. The D gene is left open where the match is weak. A clone size is listed for some rows: how often the clone was seen (once, few, many), or a class if it is expanded.

D: TRBD2; size: .; J: TRBJ2-7; V: TRBV30; DNA: TGTGCCTGGCTGACTAGCGGGGGTGAGCAATCCCCGCTCGAGCAGTACTTC; CDR3: CAWLTSGGEQSPLEQYF
D: .; size: few; J: TRBJ1-6; V: TRBV6-5; DNA: TGTGCCAGCACCAAAGGACTCTATAATTCACCCCTCCACTTT; CDR3: CASTKGLYNSPLHF
D: .; size: .; J: TRBJ2-7; V: TRBV3-1/TRBV3-2; DNA: TGTGCCAGCAGCCAAGATCCTATGCGGATTTACGAGCAGTACTTC; CDR3: CASSQDPMRIYEQYF
D: .; size: .; J: TRBJ2-1; V: TRBV7-2; DNA: TGTGCCAGCAGCTTAGACCGCGGGAACTACAATGAGCAGTTCTTC; CDR3: CASSLDRGNYNEQFF
D: TRBD2; size: .; J: TRBJ2-1; V: TRBV25-1; DNA: TGTGCCAGCAGTGATACCAGCGGGAACTCCTACAATGAGCAGTTCTTC; CDR3: CASSDTSGNSYNEQFF
D: .; size: .; J: TRBJ1-2; V: TRBV3-1/TRBV3-2; DNA: TGTGCCAGCAGCCAAGAGCCAGGGCGTGGTGGCTACACCTTC; CDR3: CASSQEPGRGGYTF
D: TRBD2; size: .; J: TRBJ2-1; V: TRBV19; DNA: TGTGCCAGTAGTATGGCCGCCTACGGCGGGAGAGTGAATGAGCAGTTCTTC; CDR3: CASSMAAYGGRVNEQFF
D: .; size: .; J: TRBJ1-2; V: TRBV7-9; DNA: TGTGCCAGCAGCTTAGCAGGGGGGGATGGCTACACCTTC; CDR3: CASSLAGGDGYTF
D: TRBD1; size: .; J: TRBJ1-2; V: TRBV27; DNA: TGTGCCAGCAGTCCTTCGGGGACAGACTATGGCTACACCTTC; CDR3: CASSPSGTDYGYTF
D: TRBD1; size: .; J: TRBJ1-3; V: TRBV5-1; DNA: TGCGCCAGCAGTCCCGGGACAGCCTTTTCTGGAAACACCATATATTTT; CDR3: CASSPGTAFSGNTIYF
D: .; size: .; J: TRBJ2-7; V: TRBV5-8; DNA: TGTGCCAGCAGCTACAGGGATTACGAGCAGTACTTC; CDR3: CASSYRDYEQYF
D: TRBD1; size: .; J: TRBJ1-6; V: TRBV4-2; DNA: TGTGCCAGCAGCCAATTTCCAGGGGGCTGGAATTCACCCCTCCACTTT; CDR3: CASSQFPGGWNSPLHF
D: .; size: .; J: TRBJ1-2; V: TRBV5-1; DNA: TGCGCCAGCAGCCCCGGTGTGGTCAACTATGGCTACACCTTC; CDR3: CASSPGVVNYGYTF
D: .; size: .; J: TRBJ1-1; V: TRBV3-1/TRBV3-2; DNA: TGTGCCAGCAGCCAAGCTCATGCGGGAACTGAAGCTTTCTTT; CDR3: CASSQAHAGTEAFF
D: TRBD1; size: .; J: TRBJ1-1; V: TRBV15; DNA: TGTGCCACCAGCAGAGACCGGACAGGGTGGGACACTGAAGCTTTCTTT; CDR3: CATSRDRTGWDTEAFF
D: .; size: .; J: TRBJ1-2; V: TRBV3-1/TRBV3-2; DNA: TGTGCCAGCAGCCAACAGACAGATAACTATGGCTACACCTTC; CDR3: CASSQQTDNYGYTF
D: .; size: .; J: TRBJ1-6; V: TRBV19; DNA: TGTGCCAGTAGTAACAGACCCCAGGGCGACTCCCTTGGGGATTCACCCCTCCACTTT; CDR3: CASSNRPQGDSLGDSPLHF
D: .; size: .; J: TRBJ1-2; V: TRBV18; DNA: TGTGCCAGCTCACCATCCCGGGAGGGATGGAGCTATGGCTACACCTTC; CDR3: CASSPSREGWSYGYTF
D: .; size: .; J: TRBJ2-7; V: TRBV2; DNA: TGTGCCAGCAGACCGGGACTTACCTACGAGCAGTACTTC; CDR3: CASRPGLTYEQYF
D: TRBD2; size: .; J: TRBJ2-7; V: TRBV3-1/TRBV3-2; DNA: TGTGCCAGCACCCAGGGCGGGGGGGACTACGAGCAGTACTTC; CDR3: CASTQGGGDYEQYF
D: .; size: few; J: TRBJ1-3; V: TRBV6-5; DNA: TGTGCCAGCAGTCATCGACAGAGCTCTGGAAACACCATATATTTT; CDR3: CASSHRQSSGNTIYF
D: .; size: few; J: TRBJ2-7; V: TRBV5-4; DNA: TGTGCCAGCAGCTTGGTTAAATCGGTTCAGGCGAAGGAGCAGTACTTC; CDR3: CASSLVKSVQAKEQYF
D: TRBD1; size: .; J: TRBJ2-1; V: TRBV5-1; DNA: TGCGCCAGCAGCTTGAGTAACAGGGGAGATGATGGTGAGCAGTTCTTC; CDR3: CASSLSNRGDDGEQFF
D: .; size: once; J: TRBJ1-4; V: TRBV6-1; DNA: TGTGCCAGCAGTGAGACCCTAAGGGGAGGCGATGAAAAACTGTTTTTT; CDR3: CASSETLRGGDEKLFF
D: TRBD2; size: .; J: TRBJ2-1; V: TRBV20-1; DNA: TGCAGTGCTAGTGTTAGCGGGAGCGAATACAATGAGCAGTTCTTC; CDR3: CSASVSGSEYNEQFF
D: TRBD2; size: .; J: TRBJ2-5; V: TRBV19; DNA: TGTGCCAGTAGTACCCCGGGCGGGGGGGTCCAAGAGACCCAGTACTTC; CDR3: CASSTPGGGVQETQYF
D: .; size: .; J: TRBJ2-7; V: TRBV18; DNA: TGTGCCAGCTCACCAAGCCCAGCGAACCGTTACGAGCAGTACTTC; CDR3: CASSPSPANRYEQYF
D: TRBD1; size: .; J: TRBJ2-2; V: TRBV27; DNA: TGTGCCAGCAGTTTGACGAGACAGGGAACCGGGGAGCTGTTTTTT; CDR3: CASSLTRQGTGELFF
D: TRBD1; size: .; J: TRBJ2-7; V: TRBV7-9; DNA: TGTGCCAGCAGACGGGACAGGGGCTCCTACGAGCAGTACTTC; CDR3: CASRRDRGSYEQYF
D: TRBD1; size: .; J: TRBJ2-5; V: TRBV5-4; DNA: TGTGCCAGCAGCTCGCCACAGGGGGTCCAAGAGACCCAGTACTTC; CDR3: CASSSPQGVQETQYF
D: .; size: .; J: TRBJ1-2; V: TRBV30; DNA: TGTGCCTGGAGTATCATTAACTATGGCTACACCTTC; CDR3: CAWSIINYGYTF
D: TRBD1; size: few; J: TRBJ1-5; V: TRBV19; DNA: TGTGCCAGTAGGACGACAGGGGGCGGCAATCAGCCCCAGCATTTT; CDR3: CASRTTGGGNQPQHF
D: .; size: .; J: TRBJ2-5; V: TRBV9; DNA: TGTGCCAGCAGCCCAGGGGAGACCCAGTACTTC; CDR3: CASSPGETQYF
D: .; size: .; J: TRBJ2-5; V: TRBV5-5; DNA: TGTGCCAGCAGCTTGGGGGCAGCACAACAAGAGACCCAGTACTTC; CDR3: CASSLGAAQQETQYF
D: .; size: .; J: TRBJ1-6; V: TRBV2; DNA: TGTGCCAGCATTCCATCGAGGGGACAAACGGGACCCCTCCACTTT; CDR3: CASIPSRGQTGPLHF
D: TRBD1; size: .; J: TRBJ1-2; V: TRBV19; DNA: TGTGCCAGTAGTATTATTAATGGACAGGGGGCGGGAGGCTACACCTTC; CDR3: CASSIINGQGAGGYTF
D: .; size: .; J: TRBJ2-1; V: TRBV11-3; DNA: TGTGCCAGCAGCCTACAGACCAGAAACAATGAGCAGTTCTTC; CDR3: CASSLQTRNNEQFF
D: TRBD1; size: .; J: TRBJ1-2; V: TRBV11-2; DNA: TGTGCCAGCAGCTCGGACAGGGAGAACTATGGCTACACCTTC; CDR3: CASSSDRENYGYTF
D: TRBD2; size: .; J: TRBJ2-1; V: TRBV11-3; DNA: TGTGCCAGCAGCTTAAGTGGGACTAGCGGCGAGCAGTTCTTC; CDR3: CASSLSGTSGEQFF
D: TRBD1; size: .; J: TRBJ2-1; V: TRBV28; DNA: TGTGCCAGCAGAATCCTGTCACAGGGGAATGAGCAGTTCTTC; CDR3: CASRILSQGNEQFF
D: TRBD1; size: .; J: TRBJ1-5; V: TRBV19; DNA: TGTGCCAGTAGTCCAGGACAGGGACATCAGCCCCAGCATTTT; CDR3: CASSPGQGHQPQHF
D: .; size: .; J: TRBJ2-5; V: TRBV9; DNA: TGTGCCAGCAGCGTGCCGAGGGGGGGCCAAGAGACCCAGTACTTC; CDR3: CASSVPRGGQETQYF
D: .; size: .; J: TRBJ1-1; V: TRBV5-1; DNA: TGCGCCAGCGTACGCGAGACAGGGAACACTGAAGCTTTCTTT; CDR3: CASVRETGNTEAFF
D: TRBD1; size: .; J: TRBJ1-1; V: TRBV2; DNA: TGTGCCAGCAGTTGGGGACAGGGGGGCCGCGGGTCTGAAGCTTTCTTT; CDR3: CASSWGQGGRGSEAFF